What follows are 26 T cell receptor beta chains derived from one specimen sequenced in a study of CD8 T cells in Susac syndrome. Roughly 0.45 to 1 ug RNA was reverse transcribed with random hexamers. One entry per CDR3 protein results from TCRdb running MiXCR on the immunoSEQ multiplex PCR reads. The repertoire holds some 150,000 distinct CDR3 sequences, with 95% to 96% as singletons. Sample: CD8+ T cells from PBMCs. These receptors were taken from a human donor with multiple sclerosis.

The genes are TRBV30 and TRBJ2-3, with D uncertain. The CDR3 sequence is 14 residues long. Germline V gene lookup returns CDR1 GTSNPN and CDR2 SVGIG (reference sequence). Deletions cut 2 bases from V and 1 base from J, with 10 bases between. The chain's CDR3 is CAWSRVGGTDTQYF. The CDR3 DNA is TGTGCCTGGAGTCGAGTGGGCGGCACAGATACGCAGTATTTT.

The chain is built from TRBV12-3 or TRBV12-4 and TRBJ1-2, with no clear D. V lost 3 bases, J lost 4 bases, and 12 bases lay in between. The CDR3 runs 14 residues. The CDR3: CASSFKGSPYGYTF. CDR3 nucleotides: TGTGCCAGCAGTTTCAAGGGCAGCCCCTATGGCTACACCTTC.

The chain recombines TRBV6-5 with TRBJ1-5; possible D gene TRBD1, 5 bases. This CDR3 has 14 amino acids. CDR1 is MNHEY, CDR2 SVGAGI, per germline. Trimming stripped 5 bases from V and 4 bases from J, with 12 bases between. The CDR3 reads CASSGGRANQPQHF. In DNA form, the CDR3 reads TGTGCCAGCAGTGGGGGACGGGCTAATCAGCCCCAGCATTTT.

DNA for the CDR3: TGTGCCAGCAGCGGAAAAGACGGACTTAAAGAGACCCAGTACTTC. It specifies CASSGKDGLKETQYF. The chain joins TRBV9 to TRBJ2-5, with D maybe TRBD2 (5 bases). CDR3 length: 15 amino acids. Trimming removed 3 bases at V and 3 bases at J, with 15 bases between. Germline V lookup: CDR1 SGDLS, CDR2 YYNGEE.

Concerning this clonotype: Its ends do not fully match the called genes, so a read error is possible. The chain joins TRBV30 to TRBJ2-7; 9 nucleotides align to TRBD1. The CDR3 covers 11 residues. The germline V gene encodes CDR1 GTSNPN and CDR2 SVGIG (reference sequence). For the CDR3, the DNA is TGTGCCTGCCGTTTTGGGACAGGGAAAAACTTC. It encodes CACRFGTGKNF. Together with reference TRBV30 and TRBJ2-7, the CDR3 gives the full variable domain: SQTIHQWPATLVQPVGSPLSLECTVEGTSNPNLYWYRQAAGRGLQLLFYSVGIGQISSEVPQNLSASRPQDRQFILSSKKLLLSDSGFYLCACRFGTGKNFGPGTRLTVT.

The chain is built from TRBV7-9 and TRBJ1-6, with TRBD1 matching 8 bases. The CDR3 extends over 14 amino acids. Per germline, CDR1 SEHNR and CDR2 FQNEAQ (reference sequence). Germline trimming cut 5 bases from V and 8 bases from J; bases unmatched to any gene: 5. This CDR3 reads CASSIGQGDSPLHF. The DNA of the CDR3 is TGTGCCAGCAGCATCGGACAGGGTGATTCACCCCTCCACTTT.

The chain carries TRBV7-2 and TRBJ2-7; 10 bases are a match to TRBD1. The junction had 4 bases not matched to a gene; V was cut back by 2 bases and J by 6 bases. This CDR3 has 14 residues. CDR1 is SGHTA and CDR2 is FQGNSA in the germline V gene. The CDR3 sequence is CASSLNRDRGEQYV. In DNA, the CDR3 is TGTGCCAGCAGCTTAAACCGGGACAGGGGCGAGCAGTACGTC.

The chain combines TRBV29-1 with TRBJ2-1, with D uncertain. This CDR3 is 9 amino acids long. V was shortened by 7 bases and J by 7 bases, with 5 bases between the two germline ends. Germline CDR1 reads SQVTM; CDR2 reads ANQGSEA. CDR3 amino acids: CSGGNEQFF. For the CDR3, the DNA is TGCAGCGGAGGTAATGAGCAGTTCTTC.

V usage is TRBV9 and J usage is TRBJ1-2; 7 nucleotides line up with TRBD1. Germline lookup yields CDR1 SGDLS and CDR2 YYNGEE. The CDR3 consists of 14 residues. The V segment lost 2 bases and the J segment 8 bases; nucleotides outside the gene matches: 9. The CDR3 DNA follows: TGTGCCAGCAGCGTCGACAGGGTGGAGTCGGGCTACACCTTC. As protein: CASSVDRVESGYTF.

V gene TRBV20-1 combines with J gene TRBJ2-1; 11 bases map to TRBD2. The V gene's germline CDR1 is DFQATT and CDR2 SNEGSKA (reference sequence). This CDR3 has 16 residues. Losses at the gene ends were 3 bases for V and 4 bases for J; bases not matched to a gene: 8. This chain's CDR3 is CSARSSGGAAYNEQFF. CDR3 DNA: TGCAGTGCTAGGAGTAGCGGGGGGGCCGCTTACAATGAGCAGTTCTTC.

V gene TRBV27 combines with J gene TRBJ1-1; 7 nucleotides line up with TRBD1. Trimming at V came to 6 bases and at J to 4 bases, leaving 11 bases not matched to a gene. The CDR3 runs 15 residues. The germline gives CDR1 MNHEY, CDR2 SMNVEV (reference sequence). The CDR3 here is CASSPTGYVVTEAFF. The CDR3 DNA reads TGTGCCAGCAGCCCGACAGGGTATGTAGTCACTGAAGCTTTCTTT.

This chain joins TRBV9 and TRBJ1-1, with 9 bases fitting TRBD1. Germline V lookup: CDR1 SGDLS, CDR2 YYNGEE. V was clipped by 3 bases and J by 5 bases; unmatched bases: 5. The CDR3 spans 14 residues. This chain's CDR3 is CASSAGDRDTEAFF. The CDR3 DNA reads as TGTGCCAGCAGCGCAGGGGACAGGGATACTGAAGCTTTCTTT.

The CDR3 DNA is TGTGCCACCAGCAGAGAAACTACGACCTACGAGCAGTACTTC. It translates to CATSRETTTYEQYF. V and J are TRBV15 and TRBJ2-7; D is unresolved. The germline V gene has CDR1 LNHNV and CDR2 YYDKDF (reference sequence). V was cut by 0 bases and J by 2 bases, with 8 bases left in between. This CDR3 contains 14 residues.

In its sample, this clonotype was seen once. This chain links TRBV13 with TRBJ2-7; 9 positions agree with TRBD1. The CDR3 is 14 amino acids. The J segment lost 4 bases and the V segment lost 5 bases, leaving 6 bases of the junction unmatched. The germline gives CDR1 PRHDT, CDR2 FYEKMQ (reference sequence). Here the CDR3 DNA reads TGTGCCAGCAGCCCCCGGGACAGGGTATACGAGCAGTACTTC. This sequence encodes CASSPRDRVYEQYF.

The chain recombines TRBV11-1 with TRBJ1-5, with a tentative D call TRBD1 (5 bases). In germline, CDR1 is SGHAT, CDR2 FQDESV (reference sequence). The CDR3 covers 14 residues. Deletions cut 4 bases from V and 4 bases from J, with 11 bases between. CDR3 in DNA: TGTGCCAGCAGCTCGGGGCTCGGTAATCAGCCCCAGCATTTT. Its protein is CASSSGLGNQPQHF.

The chain combines TRBV9 with TRBJ2-1, with 9 bases lining up with TRBD2. The CDR3 extends over 16 amino acids. V lost 0 bases, J lost 7 bases, and 8 bases stayed unmatched. Germline CDR1 and CDR2: SGDLS and YYNGEE. The CDR3 region is CASSVASAGGRNEQFF. The DNA for the CDR3 is TGTGCCAGCAGCGTAGCGTCCGCGGGGGGGAGGAATGAGCAGTTCTTC.

This sequence joins TRBV9 and TRBJ2-1; no clear D gene. Germline V gene sequence: CDR1 SGDLS, CDR2 YYNGEE. V shed 4 bases and J shed 6 bases, with 14 bases lying between them. The CDR3 contains 14 residues. Here the CDR3 reads CASSPPLGINEQFF. The CDR3 DNA reads as TGTGCCAGCAGCCCCCCGCTGGGGATCAATGAGCAGTTCTTC. The full variable domain, its missing parts supplied by reference TRBV9 and TRBJ2-1, is DSGVTQTPKHLITATGQRVTLRCSPRSGDLSVYWYQQSLDQGLQFLIQYYNGEERAKGNILERFSAQQFPDLHSELNLSSLELGDSALYFCASSPPLGINEQFFGPGTRLTVL.

This clonotype was picked up a small number of times. The J gene is TRBJ2-3, the V gene TRBV6-6; the match to TRBD2 covers 7 bases. CDR1 is MNHNY, CDR2 SVGAGI, per germline (reference sequence). The ends lost 2 bases at V and 2 bases at J; junction bases unmatched: 1. The CDR3 spans 14 residues. The CDR3 sequence is CASSYRGDTDTQYF. DNA for the CDR3: TGTGCCAGCAGTTACCGGGGGGACACAGATACGCAGTATTTT.

In this sample, this clonotype turned up a few times. This chain links TRBV12-3 or TRBV12-4 with TRBJ2-4; tentative D call: TRBD2 (6 bases). The CDR3 covers 14 residues. The V end was cut by 5 bases, the J end by 1 base, with 9 bases between. CDR3 sequence reads: CASSVGGAKNIQYF. The CDR3 DNA reads as TGTGCCAGCAGTGTTGGAGGGGCCAAAAACATTCAGTACTTC.

The chain links TRBV9 to TRBJ2-1; maybe TRBD2 (6 bases). This CDR3 contains 17 residues. The germline V gene encodes CDR1 SGDLS and CDR2 YYNGEE. V dropped 9 bases and J dropped 6 bases, with 28 bases sitting between them. CDR3 bases: TGTGCCACCTCGAGGGAGGACTCCCAAACCCAATCCAATGAGCAGTTCTTC. Translating gives CATSREDSQTQSNEQFF.

V is TRBV7-6 and J is TRBJ1-5; D remains unclear. The CDR3 loop spans 16 amino acids. Germline-derived CDR1 and CDR2 are SGHVS and FNYEAQ. V was cut by 1 base and J by 0 bases, with 10 bases left in between. Written as DNA, the CDR3 is TGTGCCAGCAGCTTAGTACTTCGATATAGCAATCAGCCCCAGCATTTT. Its translation: CASSLVLRYSNQPQHF.

The chain links TRBV5-1 to TRBJ2-3; no clear D gene. V lost 2 bases and J lost 0, with 10 bases in between. This CDR3 has 15 residues. Looked up from germline, CDR1 is SGHRS and CDR2 is YFSETQ. DNA for the CDR3: TGCGCCAGCAGCTTAGGATTCGCTAGCACAGATACGCAGTATTTT. Translating it yields CASSLGFASTDTQYF.

V usage is TRBV19 and J usage is TRBJ2-2; D perhaps matches TRBD2 (7 bases). CDR1 is LNHDA, CDR2 SQIVND, per germline (reference sequence). Trimming stripped 3 bases from V and 6 bases from J, with 14 bases between. The CDR3 contains 15 residues. This CDR3 is CASSMGGGRAGELFF. As DNA, the CDR3 is TGTGCCAGTAGTATGGGCGGGGGCAGAGCCGGGGAGCTGTTTTTT. Using reference TRBV19 and TRBJ2-2 for the parts outside the CDR3, the full variable domain is DGGITQSPKYLFRKEGQNVTLSCEQNLNHDAMYWYRQDPGQGLRLIYYSQIVNDFQKGDIAEGYSVSREKKESFPLTVTSAQKNPTAFYLCASSMGGGRAGELFFGEGSRLTVL.

This sequence joins TRBV9 and TRBJ2-5; D is possibly TRBD2 (5 bases). The germline V gene encodes CDR1 SGDLS and CDR2 YYNGEE. Trimming took off 1 base at V and 3 bases at J, with 7 bases between the two ends. CDR3 size: 13 residues. CDR3 sequence: CASSVSGKETQYF. CDR3 coding DNA: TGTGCCAGCAGCGTATCGGGGAAAGAGACCCAGTACTTC.

CDR3 residues: CASSLSQGLVNTEAFF. CDR3 nucleotide sequence: TGTGCCAGCAGTTTGAGTCAGGGATTGGTGAACACTGAAGCTTTCTTT. The chain has TRBV27 and TRBJ1-1, with a weak D call TRBD1 (5 bases). Trimming took 3 bases from V and 0 from J, leaving 14 bases between them. This CDR3 contains 16 residues. CDR1 and CDR2 from the germline V gene are MNHEY and SMNVEV (reference sequence).

This chain joins TRBV23-1 and TRBJ2-7, with D unclear. TRBV23-1 is given ORF status, its function remaining uncertain. The CDR3 is made up of 14 amino acids. Trimming cost V 6 bases and J 0 bases, with 12 bases left between them. This chain's CDR3 is CASSRSISSYEQYV. CDR3 coding DNA: TGCGCCAGCAGCCGAAGTATCAGCTCCTACGAGCAGTACGTC.